This TCR beta chain was profiled in a study of cytomegalovirus exposure and HLA in healthy donors. The PCR employed 60 Vbeta primers together with 13 Jbeta primers. Only in-frame clones appear in the TCRdb table, and some are missing; sequencing was by immunoSEQ multiplex PCR. The sample lists about 190,000 clones, almost 85% seen once, with 0.2% to 0.3% in the top ten. The CDR3 is 17 residues long. Germline CDR1 LNHDA, CDR2 SQIVND (reference sequence). V lost 2 bases and J lost 1; bases outside the gene matches: 10. The clonotype comes from a boy under 18 in good health and CMV-seronegative. This chain connects TRBV19 to TRBJ1-1; 7 bases map to TRBD1. Sequenced material: PBMCs. CDR3: CASSITGTGTANTEAFF. DNA of the CDR3: TGTGCCAGTAGTATAACAGGGACCGGGACAGCGAACACTGAAGCTTTCTTT.